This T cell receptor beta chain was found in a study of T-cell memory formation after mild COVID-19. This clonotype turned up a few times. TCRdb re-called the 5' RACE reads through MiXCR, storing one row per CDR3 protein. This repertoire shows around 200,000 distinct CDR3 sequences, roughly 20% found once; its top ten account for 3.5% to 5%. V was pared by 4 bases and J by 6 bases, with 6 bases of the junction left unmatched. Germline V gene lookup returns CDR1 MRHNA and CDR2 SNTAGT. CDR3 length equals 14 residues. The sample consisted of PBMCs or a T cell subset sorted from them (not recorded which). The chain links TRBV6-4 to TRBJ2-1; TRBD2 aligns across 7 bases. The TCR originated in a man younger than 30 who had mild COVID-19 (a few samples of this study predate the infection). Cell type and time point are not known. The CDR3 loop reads CASSVQASGNEQFF. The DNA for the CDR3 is TGTGCCAGCAGTGTTCAGGCTAGCGGCAATGAGCAGTTCTTC.